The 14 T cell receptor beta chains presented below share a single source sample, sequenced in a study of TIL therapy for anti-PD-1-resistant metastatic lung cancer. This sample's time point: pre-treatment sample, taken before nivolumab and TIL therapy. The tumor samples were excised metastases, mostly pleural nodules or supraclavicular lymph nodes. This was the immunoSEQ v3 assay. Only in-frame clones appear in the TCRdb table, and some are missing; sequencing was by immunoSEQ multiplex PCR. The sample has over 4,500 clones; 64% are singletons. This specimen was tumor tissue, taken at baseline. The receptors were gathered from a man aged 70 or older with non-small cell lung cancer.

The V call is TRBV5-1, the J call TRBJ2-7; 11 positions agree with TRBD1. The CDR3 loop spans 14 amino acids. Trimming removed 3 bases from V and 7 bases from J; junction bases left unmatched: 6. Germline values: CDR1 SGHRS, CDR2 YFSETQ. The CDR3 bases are TGCGCCAGCAGCTCGGGACAGGGGGTTGAAGAGCAGTACTTC. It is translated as CASSSGQGVEEQYF. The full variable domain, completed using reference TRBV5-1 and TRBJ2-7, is KAGVTQTPRYLIKTRGQQVTLSCSPISGHRSVSWYQQTPGQGLQFLFEYFSETQRNKGNFPGRFSGRQFSNSRSEMNVSTLELGDSALYLCASSSGQGVEEQYFGPGTRLTVT.

DNA of the CDR3: TGTGCCAGCAGTTCCGAATACGAGCAGTACTTC. Its protein is CASSSEYEQYF. The V call is TRBV28, the J call TRBJ2-7; D is ambiguous. Germline V CDR1 and CDR2: MDHEN, SYDVKM. The CDR3 covers 11 residues. Trimming stripped 4 bases from V and 4 bases from J, with 5 bases between. Full variable domain (remainder filled in from reference TRBV28 and TRBJ2-7): DVKVTQSSRYLVKRTGEKVFLECVQDMDHENMFWYRQDPGLGLRLIYFSYDVKMKEKGDIPEGYSVSREKKERFSLILESASTNQTSMYLCASSSEYEQYFGPGTRLTVT.

CDR3 coding DNA: TGTGCCAGCACCACGACGAGGGGGGAGCAGTACTTC. It specifies CASTTTRGEQYF. V usage is TRBV5-5 and J usage is TRBJ2-7; perhaps TRBD1 as D (6 bases). Germline assignment: CDR1 SGHKS and CDR2 YYEKEE (reference sequence). V lost 6 bases, J lost 7 bases, and 14 bases lay in between. The CDR3 runs to 12 residues.

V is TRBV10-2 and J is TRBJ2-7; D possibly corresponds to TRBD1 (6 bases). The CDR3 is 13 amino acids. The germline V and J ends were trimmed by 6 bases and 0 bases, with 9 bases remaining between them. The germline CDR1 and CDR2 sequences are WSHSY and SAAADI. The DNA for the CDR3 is TGCGCCAGCAGAGGACAGAGCTCCTACGAGCAGTACTTC. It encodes CASRGQSSYEQYF.

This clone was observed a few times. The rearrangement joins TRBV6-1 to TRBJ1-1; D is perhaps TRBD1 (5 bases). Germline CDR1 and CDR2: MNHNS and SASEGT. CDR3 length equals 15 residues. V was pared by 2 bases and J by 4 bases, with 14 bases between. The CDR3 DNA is TGTGCCAGCAGTGAACCCGGGAGAGGGGCCACTGAAGCTTTCTTT. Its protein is CASSEPGRGATEAFF.

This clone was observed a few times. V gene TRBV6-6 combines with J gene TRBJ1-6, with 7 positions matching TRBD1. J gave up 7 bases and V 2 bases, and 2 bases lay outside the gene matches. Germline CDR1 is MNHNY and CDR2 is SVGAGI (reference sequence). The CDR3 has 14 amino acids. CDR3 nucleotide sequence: TGTGCCAGCAGTTACGGACAGGACAATTCACCCCTCCACTTT. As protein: CASSYGQDNSPLHF.

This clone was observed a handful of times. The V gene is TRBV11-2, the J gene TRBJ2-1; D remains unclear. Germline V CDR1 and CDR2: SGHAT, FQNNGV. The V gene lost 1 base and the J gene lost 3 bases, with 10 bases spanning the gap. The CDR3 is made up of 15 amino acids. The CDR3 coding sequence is TGTGCCAGCAGCTTAGGGCCAGGCCGCTACAATGAGCAGTTCTTC. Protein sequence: CASSLGPGRYNEQFF.

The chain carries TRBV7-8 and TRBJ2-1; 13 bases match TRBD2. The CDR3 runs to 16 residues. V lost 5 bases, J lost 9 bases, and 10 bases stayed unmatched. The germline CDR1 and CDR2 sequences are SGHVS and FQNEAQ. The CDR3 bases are TGTGCCAGCAGCCCGAGGACTAGCGGGAGCGGAACTGAGCAGTTCTTC. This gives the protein CASSPRTSGSGTEQFF.

CDR3 region: CASSLRSGQSNQPQHF. The CDR3 DNA follows: TGTGCCAGCAGTTTACGGTCAGGGCAGAGCAATCAGCCCCAGCATTTT. This sequence joins TRBV27 and TRBJ1-5; D is possibly TRBD1 (5 bases). Germline V gene data show CDR1 as MNHEY and CDR2 as SMNVEV (reference sequence). With 2 bases removed from V and 1 base from J, the gap between germline ends came to 12 bases. This CDR3 comprises 16 residues.

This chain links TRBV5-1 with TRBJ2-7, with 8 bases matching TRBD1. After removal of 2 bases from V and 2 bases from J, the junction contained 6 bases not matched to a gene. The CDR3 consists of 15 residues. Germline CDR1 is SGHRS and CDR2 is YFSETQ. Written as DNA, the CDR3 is TGCGCCAGCAGCTTCCTACAGGGGGAAACCTACGAGCAGTACTTC. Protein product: CASSFLQGETYEQYF.

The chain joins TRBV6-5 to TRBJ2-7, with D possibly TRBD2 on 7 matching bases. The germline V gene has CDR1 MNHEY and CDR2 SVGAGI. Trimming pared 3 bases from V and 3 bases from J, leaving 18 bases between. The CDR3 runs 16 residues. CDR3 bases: TGTGCCAGCAGTTATTCTCCGGGGGGCAGAGACTACGAGCAGTACTTC. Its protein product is CASSYSPGGRDYEQYF.

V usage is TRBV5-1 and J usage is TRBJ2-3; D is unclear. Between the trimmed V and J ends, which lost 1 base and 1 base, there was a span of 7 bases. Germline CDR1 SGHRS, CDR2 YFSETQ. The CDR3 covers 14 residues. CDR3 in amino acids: CASSLTDGTDTQYF. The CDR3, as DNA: TGCGCCAGCAGCTTGACAGACGGCACAGATACGCAGTATTTT. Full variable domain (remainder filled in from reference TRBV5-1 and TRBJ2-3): KAGVTQTPRYLIKTRGQQVTLSCSPISGHRSVSWYQQTPGQGLQFLFEYFSETQRNKGNFPGRFSGRQFSNSRSEMNVSTLELGDSALYLCASSLTDGTDTQYFGPGTRLTVL.

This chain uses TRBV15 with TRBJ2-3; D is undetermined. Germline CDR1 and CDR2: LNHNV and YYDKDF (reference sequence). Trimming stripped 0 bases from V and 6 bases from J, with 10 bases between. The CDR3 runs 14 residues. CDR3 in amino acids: CATSRDVGFDTQYF. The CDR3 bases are TGTGCCACCAGCAGAGATGTAGGTTTTGATACGCAGTATTTT.

The CDR3 here is CASSSSSGRVFRTDTQYF. In DNA, the CDR3 is TGTGCCAGCAGCTCCTCTAGCGGGAGGGTGTTTCGCACAGATACGCAGTATTTT. V usage is TRBV12-1 and J usage is TRBJ2-3; TRBD2, the D gene given by the table, was not confirmed from the DNA. TRBV12-1 is marked as a pseudogene. The CDR3 loop spans 18 amino acids.